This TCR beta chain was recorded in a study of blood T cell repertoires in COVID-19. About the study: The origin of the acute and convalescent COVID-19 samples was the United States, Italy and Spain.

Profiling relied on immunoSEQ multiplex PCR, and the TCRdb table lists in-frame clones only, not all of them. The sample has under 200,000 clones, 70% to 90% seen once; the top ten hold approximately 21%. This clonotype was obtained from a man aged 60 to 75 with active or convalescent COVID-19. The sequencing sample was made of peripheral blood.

The CDR3 loop reads CASEGGGTYQPQHF. The CDR3 bases are TGTGCCAGTGAAGGGGGGGGGACGTATCAGCCCCAGCATTTT. The chain carries TRBV19 and TRBJ1-5; the D gene is possibly TRBD1 (6 bases). The germline V gene has CDR1 LNHDA and CDR2 SQIVND (reference sequence). The CDR3 extends over 14 amino acids. Trimming shortened V by 8 bases and J by 5 bases, and 16 bases separated the two germline ends.